The 11 T cell receptor beta chains below all came from one sample that was sequenced in a study of PD-1 blockade in classical Hodgkin lymphoma. Measured with immunoSEQ multiplex PCR; TCRdb has only the in-frame clones, and not every one. The repertoire holds around 53,000 clones, with around 74% as singletons. Time point meaning: cycle 4 day 1 (C4D1), after about 6 weeks of nivolumab. Exposure to brentuximab vedotin varied, and each patient had relapsed following autologous stem cell transplantation. Sequences were derived from peripheral blood mononuclear cells (PBMCs), sampled before the fourth cycle of nivolumab. Every receptor here comes from a human donor with classical Hodgkin lymphoma.

The J gene is TRBJ2-6, the V gene TRBV7-8; 8 nucleotides line up with TRBD1. The CDR3 contains 17 residues. In germline, CDR1 is SGHVS, CDR2 FQNEAQ. V shed 3 bases, J shed 0 bases, and the junction held 4 bases outside the gene matches. The CDR3 sequence is CASSFGQGGSGANVLTF. The CDR3 DNA reads as TGTGCCAGCAGCTTTGGACAGGGAGGCTCTGGGGCCAACGTCCTGACTTTC.

The chain uses TRBV27 and TRBJ1-2; D call uncertain. Germline V gene sequence: CDR1 MNHEY, CDR2 SMNVEV (reference sequence). Trimming stripped 4 bases from V and 8 bases from J, with 20 bases between. The CDR3 contains 15 residues. The DNA of the CDR3 is TGTGCCAGCAGTTCCCTGTCCTCCGGTCCCCTAGGCTACACCTTC. It is translated as CASSSLSSGPLGYTF.

DNA for the CDR3: TGTGCCAGCAGGCTCACTATGCTTGAGTATGGCTACACCTTC. Protein: CASRLTMLEYGYTF. The chain combines TRBV28 with TRBJ1-2; D is ambiguous. Deletions cut 6 bases from V and 5 bases from J, with 16 bases between. This CDR3 region has 14 residues. Germline CDR1 reads MDHEN; CDR2 reads SYDVKM.

About this clone: This specimen includes other DNA sequences encoding the same CDR3. The V and J genes are TRBV28 and TRBJ1-5, with TRBD1 matching over 8 bases. This CDR3 is built from 14 residues. The V and J ends lost 6 bases and 6 bases, in that order; junction bases with no gene match: 7. Germline values: CDR1 MDHEN, CDR2 SYDVKM. The chain's CDR3 is CASSTGTGVQPQHF. CDR3 in DNA: TGTGCCAGCAGCACCGGGACAGGCGTTCAGCCCCAGCATTTT. Combining the CDR3 with reference TRBV28 and TRBJ1-5 gives the whole variable domain DVKVTQSSRYLVKRTGEKVFLECVQDMDHENMFWYRQDPGLGLRLIYFSYDVKMKEKGDIPEGYSVSREKKERFSLILESASTNQTSMYLCASSTGTGVQPQHFGDGTRLSIL.

The rearrangement links TRBV9 to TRBJ2-7; perhaps TRBD2 as D (5 bases). V lost 0 bases to trimming and J lost 8 bases, with 15 bases between them. The germline gives CDR1 SGDLS, CDR2 YYNGEE. The CDR3 has 14 residues. CDR3 nucleotides: TGTGCCAGCAGCGTAGGGTTGTCGGGGAGCCAGCAGTACTTC. Its translation is CASSVGLSGSQQYF.

This chain connects TRBV5-4 to TRBJ2-3; 8 bases line up with TRBD2. The CDR3 has 14 amino acids. Germline trimming cut 4 bases from V and 2 bases from J; bases unmatched to any gene: 3. Looked up from germline, CDR1 is SGHNT and CDR2 is YYREEE (reference sequence). The CDR3 here is CASSQTSATDTQYF. The CDR3 DNA reads TGTGCCAGCAGCCAGACTAGCGCCACAGATACGCAGTATTTT.

V and J are TRBV6-5 and TRBJ2-7; TRBD2 agrees at 7 bases. V was clipped by 6 bases and J by 0 bases; unmatched bases: 8. This CDR3 contains 15 residues. CDR1 and CDR2 (germline): MNHEY, SVGAGI. The CDR3 DNA reads as TGTGCCAGCAGCCTAGCGGTCTCGAGCTCCTACGAGCAGTACTTC. Translating gives CASSLAVSSSYEQYF.

This clone was counted a few times. The chain couples TRBV11-3 to TRBJ2-3; 9 bases are shared with TRBD2. V lost 8 bases to trimming and J lost 5 bases; unmatched junction nucleotides: 8. Germline V gives CDR1 SGHNT, CDR2 YENEEA. This CDR3 comprises 14 residues. The DNA of the CDR3 is TGTGCCAGCGTGAAGGGACTAGCTCTAGATACGCAGTATTTT. Translating it yields CASVKGLALDTQYF.

The V gene is TRBV18, the J gene TRBJ2-3; no reliable D call. The CDR3 contains 13 residues. Germline V lookup: CDR1 KGHSH, CDR2 LQKENI. Trimming left V 2 bases short and J 4 bases short, with 7 bases between. The CDR3 reads CASSPNPADTQYF. The CDR3 DNA reads TGTGCCAGCTCACCAAATCCCGCAGATACGCAGTATTTT.

The V gene is TRBV2, the J gene TRBJ2-7; 14 nucleotides line up with TRBD2. This CDR3 comprises 17 residues. Losses at the gene ends were 6 bases for V and 4 bases for J; bases not matched to a gene: 11. CDR1 is SNHLY and CDR2 is FYNNEI in the germline V gene. The CDR3, as DNA: TGTGCCAGCAGATTCCCGGGACTAGCGGGAGTCGAGTACGAGCAGTACTTC. It translates to CASRFPGLAGVEYEQYF.

The chain recombines TRBV28 with TRBJ2-3; possibly TRBD1 for D (6 bases). CDR3 length equals 14 residues. Deletions cut 1 base from V and 9 bases from J, with 14 bases between. Germline V gene sequence: CDR1 MDHEN, CDR2 SYDVKM. The CDR3 bases are TGTGCCAGCAGTTTATCACAGGGTAGATGGACGCAGTATTTT. Amino acids: CASSLSQGRWTQYF.